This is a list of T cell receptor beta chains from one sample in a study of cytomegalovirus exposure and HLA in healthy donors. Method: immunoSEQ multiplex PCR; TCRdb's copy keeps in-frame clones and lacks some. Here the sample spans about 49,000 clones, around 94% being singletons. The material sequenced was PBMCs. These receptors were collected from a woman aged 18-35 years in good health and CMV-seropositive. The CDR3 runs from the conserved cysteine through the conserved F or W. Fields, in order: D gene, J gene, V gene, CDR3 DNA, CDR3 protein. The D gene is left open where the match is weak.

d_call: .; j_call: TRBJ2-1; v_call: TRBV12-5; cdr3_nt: TGTGCTAGTGGACCCCCCACTAACAATGAGCAGTTCTTC; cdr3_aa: CASGPPTNNEQFF
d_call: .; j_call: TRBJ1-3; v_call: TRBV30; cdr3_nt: TGTGCCTGGAGTGTAGGCGGCTCTGGAAACACCATATATTTT; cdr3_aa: CAWSVGGSGNTIYF
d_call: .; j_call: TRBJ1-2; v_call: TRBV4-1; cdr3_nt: TGCGCCAGCAGCCAAGATCGGGGAACTGTACACTATGGCTACACCTTC; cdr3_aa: CASSQDRGTVHYGYTF
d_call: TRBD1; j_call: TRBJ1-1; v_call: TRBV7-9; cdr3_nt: TGTGCCAGCAGCTTAGTAGGGTACAGGGGATTCACTGAAGCTTTCTTT; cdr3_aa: CASSLVGYRGFTEAFF
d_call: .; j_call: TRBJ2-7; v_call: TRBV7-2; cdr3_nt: TGTGCCAGCAGCTTGTTAGGGGCCCCCTACGAGCAGTACTTC; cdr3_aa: CASSLLGAPYEQYF
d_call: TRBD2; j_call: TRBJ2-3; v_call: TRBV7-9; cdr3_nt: TGTGCCAGCAGCTCCCCCGGGACTAGCGGCAGCACAGATACGCAGTATTTT; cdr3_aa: CASSSPGTSGSTDTQYF
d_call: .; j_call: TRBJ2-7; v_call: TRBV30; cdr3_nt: TGTGCCTGGAAACAGGGACGTTCCTACGAGCAGTACTTC; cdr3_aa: CAWKQGRSYEQYF
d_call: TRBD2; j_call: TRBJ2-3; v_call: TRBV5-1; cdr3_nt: TGCGCCAGCAGCTTGAAAGGACTAGCGGAGGGGTCAATGACGCAGTATTTT; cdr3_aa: CASSLKGLAEGSMTQYF
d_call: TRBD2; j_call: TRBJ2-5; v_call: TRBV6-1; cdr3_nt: TGTGCCAGCAGTGAACAGGCGGGAGGGTCAGAGACCCAGTACTTC; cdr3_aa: CASSEQAGGSETQYF
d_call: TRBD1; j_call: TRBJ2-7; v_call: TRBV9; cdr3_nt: TGTGCCAGCAGCGTAGAACAGGGGTGGTCCTACGAGCAGTACTTC; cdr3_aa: CASSVEQGWSYEQYF